This T cell receptor (beta chain) appears in the sequencing data of a study of T-cell memory formation after mild COVID-19. Overall study: TCR clusters showed largely donor specificity.

Researchers used 5'RACE with constant-segment primers to make TCR alpha and TCR beta cDNA libraries that carry sample barcodes and UMIs. TCRdb called the 5' RACE reads again in MiXCR, with one record for every CDR3 protein. The sample lists under 550,000 distinct CDR3 sequences, 18% seen once, with roughly 21% in the top ten. Study-wide results and limits: Within pre-infection memory, some responding clones were found, suggesting cross-reactive memory joined. Clones which contracted sat mainly in CM and EM if CD4+, and in EMRA if CD8+.

The table lists this clonotype with a few counts. Antigen unknown. This CDR3 has 14 residues. Sequenced material: PBMCs or a T cell subset sorted from them (not recorded which). The sequence came from a man younger than 35 who had mild COVID-19 (a few samples of this study predate the infection). Cell type and time point are not known. The chain recombines TRBV3-2 with TRBJ2-1; the table assigns TRBD1, which was not confirmed against the DNA. TRBV3-2 is flagged as a pseudogene. The CDR3 loop is CASSPGTEDNEQFF. Written as DNA, the CDR3 is TGTGCCAGCAGCCCGGGGACGGAAGACAATGAGCAGTTCTTC.